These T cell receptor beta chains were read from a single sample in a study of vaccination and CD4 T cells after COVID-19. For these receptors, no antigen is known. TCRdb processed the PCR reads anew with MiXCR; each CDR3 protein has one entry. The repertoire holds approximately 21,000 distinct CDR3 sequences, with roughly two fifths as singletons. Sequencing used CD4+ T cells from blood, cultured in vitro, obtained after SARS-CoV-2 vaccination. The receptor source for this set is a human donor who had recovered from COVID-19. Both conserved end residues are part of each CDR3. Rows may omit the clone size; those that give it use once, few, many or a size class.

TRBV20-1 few CSARERTGGEDRRPQHF
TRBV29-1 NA CSVDPGSLTGELFF
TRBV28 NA CASSPGNKGQGRTEAFF
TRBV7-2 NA CASSLPVGGTYGYTF
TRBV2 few CASIRDNRGVNQPQHF
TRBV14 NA CASSLQGEANYGYTF
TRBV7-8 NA CASSLARADGYTF
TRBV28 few CASSPTEGGVKRGYTF
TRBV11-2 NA CASSFSGDNSPLHF
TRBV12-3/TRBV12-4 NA CASRLDSARVREAFF
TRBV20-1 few CSASAPGLAVWGTDTQYF
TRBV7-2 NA CASSTPPSGVQGGRGTDTQYF
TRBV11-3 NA CASSPSGETQYF
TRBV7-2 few CASSLALGGSTDTQYF
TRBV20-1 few CSATGLEDYYGYTF
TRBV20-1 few CSAPSGKADSADTQYF
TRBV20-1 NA CSANGPGADTQYF
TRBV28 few CASRSRDRVAKNIQYF
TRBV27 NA CASSLRTSGSSEQYF
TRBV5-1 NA CASSHGQGRNYGYTF
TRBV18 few CASSTGTGYQETQYF
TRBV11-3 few CASSQRGDSAYNSPLHF
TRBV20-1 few CSVGQGTPEAFF
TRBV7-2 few CASSLDFAAGSDGYTF
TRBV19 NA CASSIIQGYGYTF
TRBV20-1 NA CSASGGQGQGYEQYF
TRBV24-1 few CATSDPDSGSSYNEQFF
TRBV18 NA CASSPTRDDYGYTF
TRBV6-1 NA CASTKIQGGYGYTF
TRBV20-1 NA CGARAPDRVTNQPQHF
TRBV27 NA CASQNYDLNRQGSYNEQFF